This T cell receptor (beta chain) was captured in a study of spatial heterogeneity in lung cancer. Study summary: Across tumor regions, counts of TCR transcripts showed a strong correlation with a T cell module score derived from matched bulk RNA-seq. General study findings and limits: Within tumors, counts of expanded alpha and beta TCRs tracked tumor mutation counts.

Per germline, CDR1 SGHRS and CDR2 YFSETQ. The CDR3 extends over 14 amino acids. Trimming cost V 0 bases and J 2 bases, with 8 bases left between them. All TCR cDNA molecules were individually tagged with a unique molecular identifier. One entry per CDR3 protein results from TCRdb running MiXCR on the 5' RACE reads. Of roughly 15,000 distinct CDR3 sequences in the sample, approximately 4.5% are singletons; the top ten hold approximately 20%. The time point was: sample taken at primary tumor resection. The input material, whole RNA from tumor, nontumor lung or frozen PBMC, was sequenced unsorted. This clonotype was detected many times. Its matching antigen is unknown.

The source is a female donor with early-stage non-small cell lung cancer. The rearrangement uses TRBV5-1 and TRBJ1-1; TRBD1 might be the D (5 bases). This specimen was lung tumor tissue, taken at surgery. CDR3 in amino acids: CASSLARDNTEAFF. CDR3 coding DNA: TGCGCCAGCAGCTTGGCCAGGGATAACACTGAAGCTTTCTTT. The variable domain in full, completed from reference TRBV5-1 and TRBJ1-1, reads KAGVTQTPRYLIKTRGQQVTLSCSPISGHRSVSWYQQTPGQGLQFLFEYFSETQRNKGNFPGRFSGRQFSNSRSEMNVSTLELGDSALYLCASSLARDNTEAFFGQGTRLTVV.